Listed below are T cell receptor beta chains from one sample, sequenced in a study of T cell repertoires in cytomegalovirus infection. MiXCR, applied by TCRdb to the reads, yields one record per CDR3 protein. Of roughly 310,000 distinct CDR3 sequences listed, around 29% are singletons. Which antigens these TCRs recognize remains unknown. Sequenced material: cultured PBMCs, taken from culture after CMV antigen stimulation. These receptors were collected from a human donor in good health (CMV status not recorded). Some clones in this sample may be carry-over from other donors' samples. CDR3s include the opening cysteine and the closing phenylalanine or tryptophan. A D gene is named only where the DNA matches it firmly. Expanded clones get a size class; other rows say once, few or many, or leave the size out.

clone size: .; D gene: .; J gene: TRBJ1-5; V gene: TRBV5-5; CDR3 protein: CASSSLGGTLPQPQHF; CDR3 DNA: TGTGCCAGCAGCTCTTTGGGAGGGACACTACCCCAGCCCCAGCATTTT
clone size: once; D gene: .; J gene: TRBJ2-1; V gene: TRBV18; CDR3 protein: CASSLLLGDEQFF; CDR3 DNA: TGTGCCAGCTCCTTACTGCTCGGGGATGAGCAGTTCTTC
clone size: .; D gene: TRBD1; J gene: TRBJ1-1; V gene: TRBV6-5; CDR3 protein: CASSYRGQGDTEAFF; CDR3 DNA: TGTGCCAGCAGTTACAGGGGACAGGGTGACACTGAAGCTTTCTTT
clone size: .; D gene: .; J gene: TRBJ1-2; V gene: TRBV5-6; CDR3 protein: CASSPAGGEGSNYGYTF; CDR3 DNA: TGTGCCAGCAGCCCGGCGGGGGGGGAAGGATCTAACTATGGCTACACCTTC
clone size: .; D gene: TRBD2; J gene: TRBJ2-1; V gene: TRBV9; CDR3 protein: CASSVGLAEGYEQFF; CDR3 DNA: TGTGCCAGCAGCGTAGGACTAGCGGAGGGGTATGAGCAGTTCTTC
clone size: .; D gene: TRBD1; J gene: TRBJ1-5; V gene: TRBV7-6; CDR3 protein: CASSLGQVEQPQHF; CDR3 DNA: TGTGCCAGCAGCCTGGGACAGGTGGAACAGCCCCAGCATTTT
clone size: .; D gene: TRBD2; J gene: TRBJ2-3; V gene: TRBV6-5; CDR3 protein: CASSYSTPGLAGSTDTQYF; CDR3 DNA: TGTGCCAGCAGTTACTCGACCCCGGGACTAGCGGGAAGCACAGATACGCAGTATTTT
clone size: many; D gene: .; J gene: TRBJ1-5; V gene: TRBV7-2; CDR3 protein: CASSLSLQESQHF; CDR3 DNA: TGTGCCAGCAGCTTATCATTACAGGAATCCCAGCATTTT
clone size: .; D gene: .; J gene: TRBJ2-7; V gene: TRBV12-3/TRBV12-4; CDR3 protein: CASSLGRAYEQYF; CDR3 DNA: TGTGCCAGCAGTTTGGGCCGAGCCTACGAGCAGTACTTC
clone size: few; D gene: .; J gene: TRBJ2-1; V gene: TRBV6-5; CDR3 protein: CASSYGGGTPFF; CDR3 DNA: TGTGCCAGCAGTTACGGCGGGGGCACCCCGTTCTTC
clone size: few; D gene: TRBD1; J gene: TRBJ1-6; V gene: TRBV20-1; CDR3 protein: CSASPDRFQRSPLHF; CDR3 DNA: TGCAGTGCTAGTCCGGACAGGTTTCAGAGATCACCCCTCCACTTT
clone size: few; D gene: TRBD1; J gene: TRBJ1-2; V gene: TRBV7-9; CDR3 protein: CATTEAPGQSGDYGYTF; CDR3 DNA: TGTGCCACCACAGAAGCCCCGGGACAGAGCGGGGACTATGGCTACACCTTC
clone size: few; D gene: .; J gene: TRBJ1-5; V gene: TRBV7-9; CDR3 protein: CASSLGQSISNQPQHF; CDR3 DNA: TGTGCCAGCAGCCTTGGACAGTCGATTAGCAATCAGCCCCAGCATTTT
clone size: few; D gene: .; J gene: TRBJ1-4; V gene: TRBV28; CDR3 protein: CASSFPGRLGGEKLFF; CDR3 DNA: TGTGCCAGCAGTTTCCCCGGACGGCTCGGGGGTGAAAAACTGTTTTTT
clone size: .; D gene: .; J gene: TRBJ2-7; V gene: TRBV7-6; CDR3 protein: CASSLANRAPYEQYF; CDR3 DNA: TGTGCCAGCAGCTTAGCCAACAGGGCTCCCTACGAGCAGTACTTC
clone size: few; D gene: TRBD2; J gene: TRBJ2-2; V gene: TRBV20-1; CDR3 protein: CSVHTSGKGTGELFF; CDR3 DNA: TGCAGTGTACACACTAGCGGGAAGGGAACCGGGGAGCTGTTTTTT
clone size: many; D gene: TRBD1; J gene: TRBJ2-4; V gene: TRBV7-6; CDR3 protein: CASRDRGLKNIQYF; CDR3 DNA: TGTGCCAGTCGGGACAGGGGTCTGAAAAACATTCAGTACTTC
clone size: .; D gene: TRBD1; J gene: TRBJ1-1; V gene: TRBV28; CDR3 protein: CASSKMGRGTEAFF; CDR3 DNA: TGTGCCAGCAGTAAGATGGGCAGGGGGACTGAAGCTTTCTTT
clone size: once; D gene: .; J gene: TRBJ1-3; V gene: TRBV7-9; CDR3 protein: CASGGRVKVGNTIYF; CDR3 DNA: TGTGCCAGCGGCGGACGCGTGAAAGTTGGAAACACCATATATTTT
clone size: many; D gene: .; J gene: TRBJ1-4; V gene: TRBV11-1; CDR3 protein: CASSLKPREANEKLFF; CDR3 DNA: TGTGCCAGCAGCTTAAAGCCCCGAGAAGCTAATGAAAAACTGTTTTTT
clone size: .; D gene: .; J gene: TRBJ1-5; V gene: TRBV6-6; CDR3 protein: CASRGRDQPQHF; CDR3 DNA: TGTGCCAGCAGAGGCAGAGATCAGCCCCAGCATTTT
clone size: few; D gene: .; J gene: TRBJ2-1; V gene: TRBV19; CDR3 protein: CASSSPGANSYNEQFF; CDR3 DNA: TGTGCCAGTAGTTCCCCGGGGGCTAACTCCTACAATGAGCAGTTCTTC
clone size: .; D gene: TRBD1; J gene: TRBJ1-1; V gene: TRBV5-1; CDR3 protein: CASSSGTGTWGTEAFF; CDR3 DNA: TGCGCCAGCAGCTCCGGGACAGGGACCTGGGGCACTGAAGCTTTCTTT
clone size: .; D gene: TRBD2; J gene: TRBJ2-3; V gene: TRBV3-1; CDR3 protein: CASSLDPLGLAGGTDTQYF; CDR3 DNA: TGTGCCAGCAGCCTCGACCCTTTGGGACTAGCGGGGGGGACAGATACGCAGTATTTT
clone size: .; D gene: .; J gene: TRBJ2-7; V gene: TRBV2; CDR3 protein: CASSSRAGANYEQYF; CDR3 DNA: TGTGCCAGCAGTTCCCGGGCAGGGGCGAACTACGAGCAGTACTTC
clone size: .; D gene: .; J gene: TRBJ2-2; V gene: TRBV10-3; CDR3 protein: CAISEGQQPNTGELFF; CDR3 DNA: TGTGCCATCAGTGAGGGACAGCAGCCGAACACCGGGGAGCTGTTTTTT
clone size: few; D gene: TRBD2; J gene: TRBJ2-3; V gene: TRBV7-3; CDR3 protein: CASSATGAGRADTQYF; CDR3 DNA: TGTGCCAGCAGCGCCACAGGTGCCGGGAGGGCAGATACGCAGTATTTT
clone size: few; D gene: TRBD2; J gene: TRBJ2-1; V gene: TRBV5-3; CDR3 protein: CASSLKSSGGTQQFF; CDR3 DNA: TGTGCCAGCAGCTTGAAGTCTAGCGGGGGGACCCAGCAGTTCTTC
clone size: many; D gene: .; J gene: TRBJ2-7; V gene: TRBV7-9; CDR3 protein: CASSSDSTGHSYEQYF; CDR3 DNA: TGTGCCAGCAGCTCCGATTCGACAGGACACTCCTACGAGCAGTACTTC
clone size: .; D gene: TRBD1; J gene: TRBJ2-5; V gene: TRBV5-1; CDR3 protein: CASSTQGVWETQYF; CDR3 DNA: TGCGCCAGCAGCACACAGGGGGTCTGGGAGACCCAGTACTTC
clone size: many; D gene: .; J gene: TRBJ2-1; V gene: TRBV7-6; CDR3 protein: CASSPGGTVYNEQFF; CDR3 DNA: TGTGCCAGCAGCCCCGGGGGGACAGTCTACAATGAGCAGTTCTTC
clone size: .; D gene: TRBD1; J gene: TRBJ2-1; V gene: TRBV25-1; CDR3 protein: CASSPGTGNGYAYNEQFF; CDR3 DNA: TGTGCCAGCAGTCCCGGGACAGGGAACGGTTACGCTTACAATGAGCAGTTCTTC
clone size: many; D gene: TRBD2; J gene: TRBJ2-3; V gene: TRBV7-8; CDR3 protein: CASSLTSGVTDTQYF; CDR3 DNA: TGTGCCAGCAGCTTGACTAGCGGGGTCACAGATACGCAGTATTTT
clone size: many; D gene: TRBD1; J gene: TRBJ1-2; V gene: TRBV7-9; CDR3 protein: CASGTGVVYGYTF; CDR3 DNA: TGTGCCAGCGGGACAGGGGTTGTCTATGGCTACACCTTC
clone size: few; D gene: TRBD2; J gene: TRBJ2-7; V gene: TRBV6-6; CDR3 protein: CASSHPGGRRYEQYF; CDR3 DNA: TGTGCCAGCAGCCACCCGGGCGGGAGAAGGTACGAGCAGTACTTC
clone size: few; D gene: TRBD1; J gene: TRBJ2-2; V gene: TRBV27; CDR3 protein: CASSLSPTGGRSELFF; CDR3 DNA: TGTGCCAGCAGTTTATCCCCGACAGGGGGCCGGTCGGAGCTGTTTTTT
clone size: few; D gene: .; J gene: TRBJ1-1; V gene: TRBV4-2; CDR3 protein: CASSQDGTYGTEAFF; CDR3 DNA: TGTGCCAGCAGCCAAGATGGCACATACGGCACTGAAGCTTTCTTT
clone size: .; D gene: .; J gene: TRBJ2-1; V gene: TRBV6-2/TRBV6-3; CDR3 protein: CASSYSTGRPTHNEQFF; CDR3 DNA: TGTGCCAGCAGTTACTCCACAGGGCGCCCCACACACAATGAGCAGTTCTTC
clone size: .; D gene: TRBD2; J gene: TRBJ2-1; V gene: TRBV28; CDR3 protein: CASSSGRYYNEQFF; CDR3 DNA: TGTGCCAGCAGTAGCGGGAGATACTACAATGAGCAGTTCTTC
clone size: .; D gene: .; J gene: TRBJ1-4; V gene: TRBV27; CDR3 protein: CASSLSSSWQANEKLFF; CDR3 DNA: TGTGCCAGCAGTTTATCTTCATCGTGGCAAGCTAATGAAAAACTGTTTTTT
clone size: few; D gene: TRBD2; J gene: TRBJ2-1; V gene: TRBV2; CDR3 protein: CASSLGLANYEQFF; CDR3 DNA: TGTGCCAGCAGTCTAGGACTAGCGAACTATGAGCAGTTCTTC
clone size: once; D gene: .; J gene: TRBJ1-2; V gene: TRBV10-3; CDR3 protein: CAISDGVNYGYTF; CDR3 DNA: TGTGCCATCAGTGACGGAGTTAACTATGGCTACACCTTC
clone size: .; D gene: .; J gene: TRBJ1-2; V gene: TRBV19; CDR3 protein: CASSITWGSPYGYTF; CDR3 DNA: TGTGCCAGTAGTATCACTTGGGGGAGTCCCTATGGCTACACCTTC
clone size: .; D gene: .; J gene: TRBJ2-3; V gene: TRBV28; CDR3 protein: CASRLSGTDTQYF; CDR3 DNA: TGTGCCAGCCGACTCTCTGGCACAGATACGCAGTATTTT
clone size: .; D gene: .; J gene: TRBJ2-1; V gene: TRBV20-1; CDR3 protein: CSAREGERGLQFF; CDR3 DNA: TGCAGTGCTAGAGAGGGAGAGCGCGGATTGCAGTTCTTC
clone size: many; D gene: .; J gene: TRBJ1-2; V gene: TRBV12-3/TRBV12-4; CDR3 protein: CASSPNRRFNYGYTF; CDR3 DNA: TGTGCCAGCAGCCCTAACAGGCGGTTTAACTATGGCTACACCTTC
clone size: .; D gene: TRBD1; J gene: TRBJ1-4; V gene: TRBV5-1; CDR3 protein: CASSEPGTGSEKLFF; CDR3 DNA: TGCGCCAGCAGCGAACCCGGGACAGGGTCCGAAAAACTGTTTTTT
clone size: few; D gene: .; J gene: TRBJ1-6; V gene: TRBV7-9; CDR3 protein: CASSLLGTTQGDSPLHF; CDR3 DNA: TGTGCCAGCAGCTTACTTGGGACGACTCAGGGCGATTCACCCCTCCACTTT
clone size: .; D gene: TRBD2; J gene: TRBJ2-7; V gene: TRBV4-1; CDR3 protein: CASRTSGGAVEQYF; CDR3 DNA: TGTGCCAGCAGGACTAGCGGGGGGGCCGTCGAGCAGTACTTC